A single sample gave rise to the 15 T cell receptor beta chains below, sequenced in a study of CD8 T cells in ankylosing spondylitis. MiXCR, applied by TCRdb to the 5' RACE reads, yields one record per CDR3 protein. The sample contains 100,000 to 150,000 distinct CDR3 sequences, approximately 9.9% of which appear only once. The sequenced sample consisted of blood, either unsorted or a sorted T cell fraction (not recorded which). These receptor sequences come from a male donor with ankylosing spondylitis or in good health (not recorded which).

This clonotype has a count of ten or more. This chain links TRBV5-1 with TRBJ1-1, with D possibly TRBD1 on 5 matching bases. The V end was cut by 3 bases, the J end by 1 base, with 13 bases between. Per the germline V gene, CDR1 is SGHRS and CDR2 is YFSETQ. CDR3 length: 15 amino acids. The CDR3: CASSWGRLGNTEAFF. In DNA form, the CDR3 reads TGCGCCAGCAGCTGGGGACGCCTGGGGAACACTGAAGCTTTCTTT.

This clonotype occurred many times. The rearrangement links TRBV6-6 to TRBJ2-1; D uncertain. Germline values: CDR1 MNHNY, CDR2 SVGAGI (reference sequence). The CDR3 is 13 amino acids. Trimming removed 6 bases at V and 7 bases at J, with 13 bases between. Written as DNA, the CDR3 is TGTGCCAGCAGCGGCCAAGTGAGGAATGAGCAGTTCTTC. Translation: CASSGQVRNEQFF.

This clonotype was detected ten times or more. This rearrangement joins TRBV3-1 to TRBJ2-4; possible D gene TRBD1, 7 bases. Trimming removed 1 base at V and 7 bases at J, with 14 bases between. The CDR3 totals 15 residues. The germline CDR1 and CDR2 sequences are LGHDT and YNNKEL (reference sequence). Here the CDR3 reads CASSQVWQGGNIQYF. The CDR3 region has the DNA TGTGCCAGCAGCCAAGTTTGGCAGGGGGGCAACATTCAGTACTTC.

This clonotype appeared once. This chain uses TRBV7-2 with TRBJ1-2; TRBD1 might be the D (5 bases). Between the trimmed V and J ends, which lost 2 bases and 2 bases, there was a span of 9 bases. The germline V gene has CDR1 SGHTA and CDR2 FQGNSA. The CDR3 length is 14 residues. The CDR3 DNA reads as TGTGCCAGCAGCTTATGGAGGGACAACTATGGCTACACCTTC. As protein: CASSLWRDNYGYTF.

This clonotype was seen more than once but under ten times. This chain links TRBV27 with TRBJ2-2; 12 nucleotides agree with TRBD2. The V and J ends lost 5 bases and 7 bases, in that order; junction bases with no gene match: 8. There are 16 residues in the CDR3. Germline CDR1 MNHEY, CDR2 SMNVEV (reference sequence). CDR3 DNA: TGTGCCAGCAGTGGACTAGCGGGAATTGAAGACGGGGAGCTGTTTTTT. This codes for CASSGLAGIEDGELFF.

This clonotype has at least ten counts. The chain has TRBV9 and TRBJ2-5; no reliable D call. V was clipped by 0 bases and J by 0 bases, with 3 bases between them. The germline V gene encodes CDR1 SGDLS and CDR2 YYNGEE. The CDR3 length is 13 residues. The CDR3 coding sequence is TGTGCCAGCAGCGTAGGGCACCAAGAGACCCAGTACTTC. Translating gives CASSVGHQETQYF.

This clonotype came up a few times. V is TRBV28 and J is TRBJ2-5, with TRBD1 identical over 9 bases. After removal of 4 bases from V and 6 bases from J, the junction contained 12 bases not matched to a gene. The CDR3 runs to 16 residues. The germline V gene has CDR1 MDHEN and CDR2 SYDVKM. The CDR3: CASSSATGGAWKTQYF. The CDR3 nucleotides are TGTGCCAGCAGTTCCGCCACAGGGGGCGCTTGGAAGACCCAGTACTTC.

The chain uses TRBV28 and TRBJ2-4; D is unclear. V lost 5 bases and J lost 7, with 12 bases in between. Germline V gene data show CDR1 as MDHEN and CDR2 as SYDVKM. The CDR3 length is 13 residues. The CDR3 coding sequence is TGTGCCAGCAGTGGGTCGAAAATGAACATTCAGTACTTC. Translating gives CASSGSKMNIQYF. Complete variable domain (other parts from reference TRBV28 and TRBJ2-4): DVKVTQSSRYLVKRTGEKVFLECVQDMDHENMFWYRQDPGLGLRLIYFSYDVKMKEKGDIPEGYSVSREKKERFSLILESASTNQTSMYLCASSGSKMNIQYFGAGTRLSVL.

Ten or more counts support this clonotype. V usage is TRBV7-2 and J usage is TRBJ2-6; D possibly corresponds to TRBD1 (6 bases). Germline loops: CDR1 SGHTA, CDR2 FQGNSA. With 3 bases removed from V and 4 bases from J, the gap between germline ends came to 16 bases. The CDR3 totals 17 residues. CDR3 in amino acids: CASSFIQGRVGANVLTF. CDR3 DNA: TGTGCCAGCAGCTTCATACAGGGTCGGGTGGGGGCCAACGTCCTGACTTTC. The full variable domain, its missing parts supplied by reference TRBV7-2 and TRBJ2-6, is GAGVSQSPSNKVTEKGKDVELRCDPISGHTALYWYRQSLGQGLEFLIYFQGNSAPDKSGLPSDRFSAERTGGSVSTLTIQRTQQEDSAVYLCASSFIQGRVGANVLTFGAGSRLTVL.

The CDR3 region has the DNA TGTGCCAGTCACTCCGGGACTAGTATCTACGAGCAGTACTTC. It yields the protein CASHSGTSIYEQYF. The rearrangement uses TRBV19 and TRBJ2-7, with TRBD2 matching 8 bases. J was trimmed by 3 bases and V by 8 bases; bases with no gene match: 9. CDR3 length equals 14 residues. CDR1 and CDR2 from the germline V gene are LNHDA and SQIVND (reference sequence).

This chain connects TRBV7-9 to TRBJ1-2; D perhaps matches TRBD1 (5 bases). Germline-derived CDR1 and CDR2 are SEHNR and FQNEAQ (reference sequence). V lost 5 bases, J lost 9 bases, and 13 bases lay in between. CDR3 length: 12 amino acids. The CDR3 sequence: CASSPDRGSYTF. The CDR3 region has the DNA TGTGCCAGCAGCCCGGACCGGGGCAGCTACACCTTC.

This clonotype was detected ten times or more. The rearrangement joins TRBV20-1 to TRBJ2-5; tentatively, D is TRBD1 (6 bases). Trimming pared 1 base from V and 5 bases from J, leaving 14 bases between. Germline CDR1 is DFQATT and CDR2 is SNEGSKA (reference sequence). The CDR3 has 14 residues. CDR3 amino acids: CSARVRDTRETQYF. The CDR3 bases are TGCAGTGCTAGAGTCAGGGACACGAGGGAGACCCAGTACTTC.

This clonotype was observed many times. The CDR3 is CASSFLAGAGADTQYF. DNA of the CDR3: TGTGCCAGCAGCTTTCTAGCGGGAGCTGGTGCAGATACGCAGTATTTT. The V gene is TRBV7-2, the J gene TRBJ2-3, with 10 bases matching TRBD2. Looked up from germline, CDR1 is SGHTA and CDR2 is FQGNSA. The V gene end was trimmed by 3 bases and the J gene end by 4 bases; junction bases not matched to a gene: 7. The CDR3 is 16 residues long.

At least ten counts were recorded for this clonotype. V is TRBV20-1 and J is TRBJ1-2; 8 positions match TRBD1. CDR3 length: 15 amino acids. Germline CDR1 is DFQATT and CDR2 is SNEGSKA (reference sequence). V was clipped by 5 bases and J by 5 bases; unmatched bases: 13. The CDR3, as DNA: TGCAGTGCTGGGGGTATTGAGTGGACAGGGTATGGCTACACCTTC. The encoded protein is CSAGGIEWTGYGYTF.

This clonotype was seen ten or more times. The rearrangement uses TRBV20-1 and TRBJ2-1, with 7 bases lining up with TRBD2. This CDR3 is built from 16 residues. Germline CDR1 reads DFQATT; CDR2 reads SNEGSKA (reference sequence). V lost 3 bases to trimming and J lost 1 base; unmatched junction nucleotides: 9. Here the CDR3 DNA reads TGCAGTGCTAGGAGACCAGCGGGAAAATCCTACAATGAGCAGTTCTTC. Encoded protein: CSARRPAGKSYNEQFF.